Following are 4 T cell receptor beta chains from one sample sequenced in a study of response to subunit inactivated influenza vaccine. MiXCR was run by TCRdb on the RT-PCR reads, yielding one entry per CDR3 protein. The table lists about 170,000 distinct CDR3 sequences, 12% of them singletons, with approximately 30% in the top ten. These records were also assigned to another study, of T cells expressing NK-cell markers. Turning to that study: UMIs accompanied the 5'RACE template switching by which TCR beta cDNA was made.

The sample in question was CD8+ T cells sorted from PBMCs, obtained roughly 12 days after vaccination. The source of these receptors is a man aged 50-60 years who received an inactivated influenza vaccine.

This clonotype occurred a few times. This chain links TRBV6-2 or TRBV6-3 with TRBJ2-7, with TRBD2 matching over 12 bases. The junction had 4 bases not matched to a gene; V was cut back by 4 bases and J by 6 bases. CDR1 is MNHEY, CDR2 SVGEGT, per germline. This CDR3 has 14 amino acids. This CDR3 reads CASSSTSGGSEQYF. The CDR3 DNA reads as TGTGCCAGCAGTTCGACTAGCGGGGGAAGCGAGCAGTACTTC.

The chain links TRBV12-3 or TRBV12-4 to TRBJ2-7; either TRBD1 or TRBD2 may supply D (5 bases each). The CDR3 extends over 12 amino acids. V was pared by 3 bases and J by 4 bases, with 7 bases between. In nucleotides, the CDR3 is TGTGCCAGCAGTTTTTGGGGGTACGAGCAGTACTTC. Translation gives CASSFWGYEQYF.

This clonotype occurred a few times. J is TRBJ2-5 and V is TRBV5-6; 11 bases are a match to TRBD2. Germline loops: CDR1 SGHDT, CDR2 YYEEEE. This CDR3 is built from 17 residues. J was trimmed by 3 bases and V by 2 bases; bases with no gene match: 9. The CDR3 spells CASSLSLGTSGEETQYF. Written as DNA, the CDR3 is TGTGCCAGCAGCTTAAGCCTCGGGACTAGCGGAGAAGAGACCCAGTACTTC.

This clonotype was counted a few times. The chain combines TRBV6-5 with TRBJ2-1, with 7 positions matching TRBD2. Trimming removed 0 bases from V and 15 bases from J; junction bases left unmatched: 5. Germline CDR1 is MNHEY and CDR2 is SVGAGI. The CDR3 length is 12 residues. CDR3: CASSYSGLETFF. The CDR3 DNA sequence: TGTGCCAGCAGTTACTCTGGACTAGAGACGTTCTTC.